This TCR beta chain was sequenced in a study of Graves' ophthalmopathy and Graves' hyperthyroidism. As for this clonotype: Its cognate antigen is unknown.

Amplification targeted the TCR beta CDR3 regions, with RNA transcripts as the source material. Amplification began with first-round RT-PCR using HTBI primers, then second-round multiplex PCR was performed. TCRdb analysed the multiplex PCR reads with MiXCR anew, one entry per CDR3 protein. The data contain some 370,000 distinct CDR3 sequences, 17% of them singletons. The term stable hyperthyroidism indicated an absence of ophthalmopathy within 18 months of follow-up. Exclusion applied to patients with other autoimmune diseases, uncontrolled infections, pregnancy or lactation. Study-wide results and caveats: Blood was where most expanded thyroid clonotypes above 0.001 frequency also turned up.

Unmatched junction bases numbered 8, after V lost 0 bases and J lost 6 bases. The CDR3 runs 16 residues. CDR1 is LNHNV and CDR2 is YYDKDF in the germline V gene (reference sequence). The origin of this receptor is an adult woman with stable Graves' hyperthyroidism. The rearrangement links TRBV15 to TRBJ2-5, with 9 bases matching TRBD2. Sequencing used peripheral blood. CDR3 region: CATSRDRSGSRQTQYF. In nucleotides, the CDR3 is TGTGCCACCAGCAGAGATCGTAGCGGGAGTAGGCAGACCCAGTACTTC.